Following are 27 T cell receptor beta chains from one sample sequenced in a study of OX40 agonist ivuxolimab in advanced cancers. The library was produced with the immunoSEQ multiplex PCR assay. Imported from immuneACCESS, the table was reduced by TCRdb to in-frame sequences with V and J called. These copies leave out some clones; in studies compared against another copy, an unresolved V gene accounts for under half, and the cause of the remainder is not known. The table for this sample lists some 57,000 clones; roughly 82% of them were counted only once. The ten largest clones take up 3.9% of the sample. The material sequenced was CD4+ or CD8+ T cells sorted from blood, taken in a trial of the OX40 agonist ivuxolimab. These receptors all come from an adult with an advanced solid tumor such as melanoma, head and neck, liver or kidney cancer.

This sequence joins TRBV9 and TRBJ2-3; D remains unclear. V was clipped by 3 bases and J by 7 bases, with 12 bases between them. Germline CDR1 is SGDLS and CDR2 is YYNGEE. The CDR3 covers 13 residues. As DNA, the CDR3 is TGTGCCAGCAGCGAAGCCGAACCTTATACGCAGTATTTT. This encodes CASSEAEPYTQYF.

The V gene is TRBV5-6, the J gene TRBJ1-2; D ambiguous. This CDR3 has 14 residues. V was shortened by 4 bases and J by 2 bases, with 12 bases between the two germline ends. Germline loops: CDR1 SGHDT, CDR2 YYEEEE. CDR3 protein: CASSLYGMNYGYTF. As DNA, the CDR3 is TGTGCCAGCAGCCTGTATGGGATGAACTATGGCTACACCTTC. The whole variable domain, filled in from reference TRBV5-6 and TRBJ1-2, reads DAGVTQSPTHLIKTRGQQVTLRCSPKSGHDTVSWYQQALGQGPQFIFQYYEEEERQRGNFPDRFSGHQFPNYSSELNVNALLLGDSALYLCASSLYGMNYGYTFGSGTRLTVV.

This rearrangement joins TRBV28 to TRBJ2-3, with D possibly being TRBD2 (6 bases). The V and J ends lost 10 bases and 0 bases respectively, with 23 bases between them. Germline CDR1 MDHEN, CDR2 SYDVKM. The CDR3 sequence is 17 residues long. The CDR3 sequence: CATRSPPGEPSTDTQYF. The CDR3, as DNA: TGTGCCACAAGAAGTCCCCCGGGGGAGCCTAGCACAGATACGCAGTATTTT.

This chain links TRBV7-3 with TRBJ2-2; D tentatively fits TRBD1 or TRBD2 (5 bases each). This CDR3 is built from 15 residues. The V end lost 2 bases, the J end lost 3 bases, and 10 bases lay between the germline ends. Germline V gene lookup returns CDR1 SGHTA and CDR2 FQGTGA. The CDR3, as DNA: TGTGCCAGCAGCTTAGTAGGGACGGACACCGGGGAGCTGTTTTTT. It specifies CASSLVGTDTGELFF.

The genes are TRBV2 and TRBJ1-4; 7 bases line up with TRBD1. The CDR3 runs to 12 residues. Germline V lookup: CDR1 SNHLY, CDR2 FYNNEI. The trim removed 7 bases at V and 9 bases at J, leaving 5 bases unmatched. CDR3: CASIRDSQKLFF. Here the CDR3 DNA reads TGTGCCAGCATCCGGGACAGTCAAAAACTGTTTTTT.

This chain connects TRBV5-5 to TRBJ1-4; D is ambiguous. Trimming pared 2 bases from V and 5 bases from J, leaving 10 bases between. The germline V gene has CDR1 SGHKS and CDR2 YYEKEE (reference sequence). The CDR3 spans 14 residues. The DNA of the CDR3 is TGTGCCAGCAGCTTCGCGACTGAAAATGAAAAACTGTTTTTT. Encoded protein: CASSFATENEKLFF.

This clone has only a few counts. This chain connects TRBV28 to TRBJ1-6; the D gene is possibly TRBD1 (6 bases). Trimming removed 7 bases at V and 10 bases at J, with 8 bases between. Germline assignment: CDR1 MDHEN and CDR2 SYDVKM. CDR3 length: 11 residues. The CDR3 DNA is TGTGCCAGCACCCAGGGGTCACCCCTCCACTTT. It translates to CASTQGSPLHF.

The V gene is TRBV4-1, the J gene TRBJ1-2; 7 bases are a match to TRBD1. Germline CDR1 and CDR2: MGHRA and YSYEKL. The CDR3 runs to 13 residues. V was pared by 5 bases and J by 5 bases, with 5 bases of the junction left unmatched. The CDR3: CASSFQGGYGYTF. CDR3 DNA: TGCGCCAGCAGCTTCCAGGGGGGTTATGGCTACACCTTC.

This chain links TRBV18 with TRBJ1-5; D unresolved. Trimming removed 2 bases at V and 8 bases at J, with 13 bases between. The germline gives CDR1 KGHSH, CDR2 LQKENI. The length of the CDR3 is 14 residues. The CDR3 DNA sequence: TGTGCCAGCTCACCAAGACCCGAAAGCAAGCCCCAGCATTTT. Encoded protein: CASSPRPESKPQHF.

The chain recombines TRBV7-3 with TRBJ2-1; no clear D. V was cut by 1 base and J by 7 bases, with 8 bases left in between. CDR1 and CDR2 from the germline V gene are SGHTA and FQGTGA. The CDR3 is 13 residues long. CDR3 DNA sequence: TGTGCCAGCAGCTTAAGAAACGAGAATGAGCAGTTCTTC. Translated, it gives CASSLRNENEQFF. The full variable domain, its missing parts supplied by reference TRBV7-3 and TRBJ2-1, is GAGVSQTPSNKVTEKGKYVELRCDPISGHTALYWYRQSLGQGPEFLIYFQGTGAADDSGLPNDRFFAVRPEGSVSTLKIQRTERGDSAVYLCASSLRNENEQFFGPGTRLTVL.

The chain carries TRBV5-4 and TRBJ1-1, with 10 bases fitting TRBD1. Germline loops: CDR1 SGHNT, CDR2 YYREEE (reference sequence). The J segment lost 5 bases and the V segment lost 4 bases, leaving 5 bases of the junction unmatched. This CDR3 has 14 residues. The CDR3, as DNA: TGTGCCAGCAGCCCTGGGACAGGGGTTACTGAAGCTTTCTTT. Protein product: CASSPGTGVTEAFF.

J is TRBJ1-5 and V is TRBV28; 8 bases are shared with TRBD1. From germline, CDR1 is MDHEN and CDR2 SYDVKM. V lost 6 bases to trimming and J lost 2 bases; unmatched junction nucleotides: 9. The CDR3 extends over 16 amino acids. CDR3 DNA sequence: TGTGCCAGCAGCCCCCCCGGACAGGGACGCAATCAGCCCCAGCATTTT. This codes for CASSPPGQGRNQPQHF.

The chain couples TRBV7-2 to TRBJ1-4; no clear D gene. Per the germline V gene, CDR1 is SGHTA and CDR2 is FQGNSA. This CDR3 is 11 amino acids long. V was cut by 1 base and J by 7 bases, with 1 base left in between. CDR3 loop: CASSLVEKLFF. The CDR3 DNA is TGTGCCAGCAGCTTAGTTGAAAAACTGTTTTTT.

The genes are TRBV6-5 and TRBJ1-2; D not certain. The CDR3 has 11 residues. Trimming pared 7 bases from V and 4 bases from J, leaving 7 bases between. The germline CDR1 and CDR2 sequences are MNHEY and SVGAGI. CDR3 amino acids: CASTGTYGYTF. CDR3 DNA sequence: TGTGCCAGCACGGGAACCTATGGCTACACCTTC.

This rearrangement joins TRBV6-5 to TRBJ2-5; D possibly corresponds to TRBD1 (6 bases). Trimming removed 2 bases from V and 4 bases from J, with 11 bases in between. From germline, CDR1 is MNHEY and CDR2 SVGAGI. The CDR3 is made up of 14 amino acids. The CDR3 region is CASSYRTVGETQYF. The CDR3 DNA sequence: TGTGCCAGCAGTTACCGGACAGTTGGAGAGACCCAGTACTTC.

This sequence joins TRBV5-1 and TRBJ2-7; D remains ambiguous. Germline loops: CDR1 SGHRS, CDR2 YFSETQ. Trimming stripped 0 bases from V and 2 bases from J, with 9 bases between. This CDR3 is built from 14 residues. The CDR3 DNA reads TGCGCCAGCAGCTTGGCGGCAGCTACCTACGAGCAGTACTTC. This codes for CASSLAAATYEQYF.

This clone was observed a few times. The chain couples TRBV6-4 to TRBJ1-2, with D possibly being TRBD1 (5 bases). The V gene's germline CDR1 is MRHNA and CDR2 SNTAGT. CDR3 length equals 11 residues. Trimming cost V 10 bases and J 8 bases, with 14 bases left between them. CDR3 sequence reads: CATRDVRGYTF. As DNA, the CDR3 is TGTGCCACCCGGGACGTTCGGGGCTACACCTTC.

V gene TRBV5-1 combines with J gene TRBJ2-7, with TRBD1 matching 11 bases. Germline lookup yields CDR1 SGHRS and CDR2 YFSETQ. With V trimmed by 0 bases and J by 4 bases, 3 bases remained unmatched. The CDR3 loop spans 15 amino acids. Here the CDR3 DNA reads TGCGCCAGCAGCTTGGGAGGACAGGGGGCTTACGAGCAGTACTTC. It specifies CASSLGGQGAYEQYF.

This chain connects TRBV20-1 to TRBJ2-5; no firm D call. The germline CDR1 and CDR2 sequences are DFQATT and SNEGSKA (reference sequence). CDR3 length: 11 residues. Trimming removed 0 bases from V and 7 bases from J, with 6 bases in between. The CDR3 DNA sequence: TGCAGTGCTAGAGACCCCAGGACCCAGTACTTC. Its protein is CSARDPRTQYF.

V gene TRBV10-1 combines with J gene TRBJ1-2; D gene unclear. There are 14 residues in the CDR3. The germline CDR1 and CDR2 sequences are WNHNN and SYGVQD (reference sequence). V was cut by 8 bases and J by 2 bases, with 15 bases left in between. The CDR3 sequence: CASPPRSGNYGYTF. The CDR3 DNA sequence: TGCGCCAGCCCCCCGAGGTCCGGGAACTATGGCTACACCTTC.

Here the CDR3 reads CASTSTNEKLFF. The DNA for the CDR3 is TGTGCCAGCACTTCAACTAATGAAAAACTGTTTTTT. This chain connects TRBV28 to TRBJ1-4; D gene ambiguous. The CDR3 is 12 amino acids. V was trimmed by 7 bases and J by 0 bases, leaving 3 bases between them. The germline gives CDR1 MDHEN, CDR2 SYDVKM.

The chain employs TRBV28 and TRBJ2-3, with 7 nucleotides matching TRBD1. The germline V gene has CDR1 MDHEN and CDR2 SYDVKM. V shed 4 bases and J 0 bases; nucleotides not matched to a gene: 4. The CDR3 consists of 15 residues. CDR3 sequence (DNA): TGTGCCAGCAGTTCGACAGGGTCTAGCACAGATACGCAGTATTTT. Translating it yields CASSSTGSSTDTQYF.

The chain has TRBV9 and TRBJ1-4; D perhaps matches TRBD1 (5 bases). This CDR3 has 13 amino acids. V was clipped by 3 bases and J by 9 bases, with 12 bases between them. Germline CDR1 SGDLS, CDR2 YYNGEE. The CDR3 loop is CASSEGTGQKLFF. In DNA, the CDR3 is TGTGCCAGCAGCGAGGGGACCGGTCAAAAACTGTTTTTT.

The genes are TRBV5-6 and TRBJ2-3; 7 bases match TRBD2. Unmatched junction bases numbered 8, after V lost 4 bases and J lost 0 bases. Germline lookup yields CDR1 SGHDT and CDR2 YYEEEE. The CDR3 has 16 residues. CDR3 region: CASSPDGGSSTDTQYF. The CDR3 DNA reads TGTGCCAGCAGCCCCGACGGGGGGTCTAGCACAGATACGCAGTATTTT.

The CDR3 sequence is CASSRGSDSYDEQYF. CDR3 nucleotides: TGTGCCAGCAGCAGGGGCAGTGACAGCTATGACGAGCAGTACTTC. The chain recombines TRBV6-5 with TRBJ2-7, with a weak D call TRBD1 (6 bases). In germline, CDR1 is MNHEY, CDR2 SVGAGI. The CDR3 runs 15 residues. Trimming stripped 6 bases from V and 5 bases from J, with 20 bases between.

The V call is TRBV9, the J call TRBJ2-1, with 8 bases matching TRBD2. Germline V CDR1 and CDR2: SGDLS, YYNGEE. The ends lost 0 bases at V and 9 bases at J; junction bases unmatched: 11. CDR3 length equals 16 residues. As DNA, the CDR3 is TGTGCCAGCAGCGTAGAGGGTAGCGGGGTCCAGGGTGAGCAGTTCTTC. As protein: CASSVEGSGVQGEQFF.

This chain links TRBV5-1 with TRBJ2-3; the D gene could be TRBD1 or TRBD2 (6 bases each). Trimming shortened V by 1 base and J by 4 bases, and 16 bases separated the two germline ends. Germline-derived CDR1 and CDR2 are SGHRS and YFSETQ. This CDR3 contains 16 residues. CDR3 amino acids: CASSLKPGGGADTQYF. In DNA, the CDR3 is TGCGCCAGCAGCTTGAAGCCCGGGGGCGGGGCAGATACGCAGTATTTT.